Here is one T cell receptor beta chain with its context. The antigen remains undetermined. This entry is derived from a study of OX40 agonist ivuxolimab in advanced cancers. Looking at the study overall: Partial responses were seen in three patients, one with hepatocellular carcinoma and two with cutaneous melanoma. Findings and caveats of the study: Both CD4+ and CD8+ T cell populations in blood had undergone clonal expansion by week 6 at 0.1 to 3.0 mg/kg. CD8+ T cells were the subset that, on average, had more expanded clones than CD4+.

On cycle 4 day 1 and cycle 7 day 1, as well as at baseline, blood was sampled. V was shortened by 4 bases and J by 3 bases, with 11 bases between the two germline ends. This CDR3 is 13 amino acids long. Per germline, CDR1 SGHRS and CDR2 YFSETQ. Clones were sequenced by immunoSEQ multiplex PCR, and TCRdb holds only the in-frame ones, with some missing. The table includes roughly 58,000 clones, 80% to 85% detected once. This sequence was found in an adult with an advanced solid tumor such as melanoma, head and neck, liver or kidney cancer. The sequences come from CD4+ or CD8+ T cells sorted from blood, collected in a trial of the OX40 agonist ivuxolimab. The gene calls are TRBV5-1 and TRBJ2-7; possibly TRBD2 for D (5 bases). The CDR3 reads CASSSRGFYEQYF. Written as DNA, the CDR3 is TGCGCCAGCAGCAGTCGAGGGTTCTACGAGCAGTACTTC. The whole variable domain, filled in from reference TRBV5-1 and TRBJ2-7, reads KAGVTQTPRYLIKTRGQQVTLSCSPISGHRSVSWYQQTPGQGLQFLFEYFSETQRNKGNFPGRFSGRQFSNSRSEMNVSTLELGDSALYLCASSSRGFYEQYFGPGTRLTVT.